This T cell receptor beta chain was sequenced during a study of cytomegalovirus exposure and HLA in healthy donors (dated by TCRdb to about 2017). With respect to the entire study: According to an earlier analysis of 587 of the donors, 150 million to 200 million T cells yielded 90 million to 140 million unique TCR beta sequences and approximately 280 Gb of sequence data. Besides the first cohort of 666 subjects, a separate validation cohort made up of roughly 120 different subjects was used. A later genetic analysis took genome-wide SNP genotypes for about three fifths of the roughly 700 donors and used that subset as a discovery cohort. To decide whether each TCR beta V gene segment behaved as functional or pseudogenic, an earlier analysis of approximately 620 of the donors relied on high-throughput TCR beta sequencing. About 5 DR-DQ haplotypes were handled as single units for association and clustering, since linkage in the cohort was strong. An early release that covered about 600 HLA-typed donors contained around 300 gigabases of sequencing data and tens of millions of unique TCR sequences. All discovery cohort repertoires had been generated using a single sequencing platform. Among the 398 genotyped donors, roughly 80% belonged to the genetic ancestry cluster associated with self-reported Caucasian donors. Donor age, sex, ethnicity and CMV serostatus were compiled alongside the repertoire data. To predict cytomegalovirus infection status, the study combined high-throughput TCR immunosequencing, statistical association of individual TCRs with disease status, and machine learning. Typing coverage varied by locus: 629-630 donors for A, B, C, DRB1 and DQB1; roughly 520 for DQA1; about 600 for DPA1; 450 to 480 for DPB1. HLA typing included class I and class II loci at four-digit resolution. A later analysis re-analyzed previously published TCR beta repertoires from about 730 donors and added high-resolution HLA genotyping to study TCR occurrence patterns. The study profiled the T cell repertoires of more than 500 subjects by immunosequencing and related them to cytomegalovirus serostatus. Among over 350 genotyped donors of the cohort, an average of about 240,000 unique TCR beta nucleotide sequences were sequenced per donor, around 18% of them non-productive. Rather than using new phenotypic data, the later analysis identified candidate immune exposures from TCR beta sequences and from how often those sequences occurred across donors. The study was designed to test whether signatures of past pathogen exposure could be identified by cataloging public T cell receptors. What the work shows at the level of the full study, not this receptor alone: In vitro tests confirmed that a few of the cytomegalovirus-associated TCR beta chains recognize cytomegalovirus antigens. The authors suggested that the approach could potentially be extended to other disease states and immunological phenotypes. Across donors, most TCR sequences were observed very rarely, whereas some public TCRs were present in many individuals. A further reported finding was that TCR beta sequences accurately predicted the HLA-A and HLA-B alleles for most subjects in the first cohort. The cohort was sequenced for TCR beta chains only, and without alpha or paired-chain data the features that could be detected were limited. The study gave a list of 150 to 200 TCR beta chains associated with cytomegalovirus. At a false discovery rate of 0.05, a later analysis linked around 15,000 TCR beta sequences to specific HLA alleles. In a later analysis, the rate of TCR association differed among HLA loci, with DRB1 alleles having the most associated TCRs and HLA-C alleles having the fewest. The classifier was reported to diagnose cytomegalovirus status with high specificity and sensitivity in both the original cohort and the validation cohort. A later analysis reported that several top co-occurrence clusters appeared linked to parvovirus B19, influenza, CMV and Epstein-Barr virus. Sequencing depth was assumed to be roughly uniform across donors in the presence/absence analyses, though that assumption may not hold. Compared with the 666-donor mean, donors in an Asian-associated ancestry cluster had fewer N-insertions in productive TCRs, according to a later genetic analysis. In a later analysis, most CMV-associated TCR beta chains were found to appear HLA-restricted, with HLA associations seemingly driven largely by CMV exposure. A cluster of highly shared sequence variants was judged likely to represent a technical artifact of the sequencing pipeline. Seventeen rarely observed V segments, including chromosome 9 orphons, were excluded from the earlier analysis of about 600 of the donors because counts were too low. Assigning TCR associations to individual alleles was difficult when HLA alleles, especially DR and DQ, strongly co-occurred. Correlated functional status among segregating V segments might be attributable to linkage disequilibrium, but an unknown experimental factor could not be ruled out. CMV serostatus was the only immune exposure information available for the cohort. An earlier analysis of some 560 of the donors showed that most TCR beta V segments appeared in productive rearrangements either about 90% or about 30% of the time, which broadly matched IMGT annotations. A later genetic analysis associated a missense DCLRE1C variant with V-gene and J-gene trimming of TCR beta chains, and an independent cohort replicated the association. A later analysis found that HLA-associated TCR beta chains were more clonally expanded and had lower generation probabilities than equally common non-associated chains. Because HLA typing was unavailable for some donors at each locus, only the typed subset was used in association tests.

The table lists this clone with a few counts. Its antigen is currently not known. No per-base quality is available; no much larger clone lies one base away. Library prep was done by the immunoSEQ multiplex PCR assay. For the multiplex PCR, a mixture combining 60 forward primers for TCR Vbeta segments and 13 reverse primers for TCR Jbeta segments was used. Amplification of the CDR3 region of rearranged TCR beta genes was performed with a multiplex PCR assay on genomic DNA. Amplified TCR beta libraries were sequenced as 87-base-pair reads on the Illumina HiSeq System. The study's own analysis went as follows. A later analysis counted approximately 74 million unique TCR beta chains across the 600 to 850 repertoires, and 10 million to 12 million of these chains were shared by at least two donors. Raw reads were error-corrected and collapsed into unique sequences with a nearest-neighbor algorithm that merged closely related sequences to remove PCR and sequencing errors. V, D and J gene segments were assigned by aligning CDR3 sequences to IMGT reference sequences. For a sequence to be retained, a match of at least six nucleotides to both a V gene segment and a J gene segment was required. Rearrangements were called productive when the CDR3 lacked stop codons and stayed in frame with V and J; all others were non-productive. Following IMGT convention, CDR3 was defined as the stretch from the second conserved V-encoded cysteine up to the conserved J-encoded phenylalanine. Sequences without an unambiguous match to a single V gene segment were excluded from the earlier analysis of 450 to 650 of the donors. In an earlier analysis of around 600 of the donors, V segments were called functional above 56.7% productive rearrangements and were called segregating when the between-donor standard deviation exceeded 5%. To diagnose cytomegalovirus status from the catalog of TCR beta chain sequences, a statistical classification framework was built. A later analysis assigned V and J genes by comparing TCR nucleotide sequences with IMGT/GENE-DB human TR gene sequences. Using the TCRdist pipeline, a later analysis assigned CDR3 sequences along with most-parsimonious VDJ recombination scenarios. In a later analysis, each TCR beta chain was defined by its CDR3 amino acid sequence together with its V-gene family, and reads lacking a unique V-gene family were excluded. To address suspected cross-contamination and a sequencing artifact, a later analysis removed roughly 640 highly shared, low-generation-probability nucleotide sequences. In a later analysis, a clonal expansion index for each public chain was calculated from normalized within-repertoire ranks of inferred template counts. In a later analysis, generation probabilities were computed with a VDJ recombination model fitted to out-of-frame rearrangements, and the resulting probabilities were checked against IGoR. In a later analysis, hypergeometric tests were used to score TCR-TCR, TCR-HLA and TCR-CMV co-occurrence, with a repertoire-size bias correction applied to TCR pairs. To estimate false discovery rates, a later analysis permuted the HLA or CMV assignments 20 times. In a later analysis, co-occurring TCRs were grouped using DBSCAN, with TCRdist sequence similarity added in when clustering inside HLA-allele-positive subsets. Repertoires with fewer than 30,000 or more than 120,000 public chains were left out of co-occurrence clustering, as were four to six repertoires with anomalous nucleotide sharing. Drawn from immuneACCESS, this table holds only the in-frame rearrangements with V and J called that TCRdb kept. Clones are partly lost; checked studies trace under half to an unresolved V gene and leave the rest unexplained. The V and J calls and the clone size are those of that table, but D and trimming were determined from the DNA. The sample table shows about 140,000 clones, and 70% to 85% are seen once. Approximately 1.3% of the sample rests with the top ten.

The cohort was made up of approximately 670 healthy bone marrow donors. All cohort members were sampled while nominally healthy, although unrecorded immune exposures were likely present. The donor was CMV seropositive and belonged to the group of 250 to 300 seropositive cohort members. Each donor provided a peripheral blood sample, and peripheral blood mononuclear cells were used for TCR beta sequencing. The Qiagen DNeasy Blood Extraction Kit was used to extract genomic DNA from the blood cell samples. The clonotype originates from a young man in good health and CMV-seropositive. The sample was PBMCs.

The DNA sequence is as follows: TGTGCCAGTACCCTGAGGACAGGGGGCGAAGATTCACCCCTCCACTTT. This translates into CASTLRTGGEDSPLHF. The rearranged segments are TRBV19 and TRBJ1-6; 11 of the junction bases match TRBD1. The germline V gene (reference sequence) gives CDR1 as LNHDA and CDR2 as SQIVND. V has 7 bases trimmed and J has 8 bases trimmed; junction bases matching no gene number 10. The cysteine opens and the phenylalanine closes a CDR3 of 16 amino acids. Just the 48-base CDR3 DNA is kept, in frame starting at base 1. Supplemented by the reference TRBV19 and TRBJ1-6 proteins around the CDR3, the complete variable domain is DGGITQSPKYLFRKEGQNVTLSCEQNLNHDAMYWYRQDPGQGLRLIYYSQIVNDFQKGDIAEGYSVSREKKESFPLTVTSAQKNPTAFYLCASTLRTGGEDSPLHFGNGTRLTVT.